The T cell receptor (beta chain) under discussion was sequenced for a study of T cell responses to AZD1222 COVID-19 vaccine. Study observations and caveats: AZD1222 recipients seropositive at baseline numbered only six. Repertoires were sampled only after the peak T cell response.

The table came from immunoSEQ multiplex PCR; TCRdb's copy has only in-frame clones and leaves some out. The data hold 80,000 to 100,000 clones, with less than 90% observed a single time. To note about this clone: Its matching antigen is unknown.

This CDR3 contains 13 residues. The V gene's germline CDR1 is GTSNPN and CDR2 SVGIG (reference sequence). V was clipped by 2 bases and J by 6 bases, with 13 bases between them. V usage is TRBV30 and J usage is TRBJ1-2; D perhaps matches TRBD1 (5 bases). The TCR was taken from an adult who received the AZD1222 COVID-19 vaccine. Sequenced here: peripheral blood, sampled 28 days after the second AZD1222 dose. The CDR3 DNA reads TGTGCCTGGAGTTTCAGCTCAGGGAATGGCTACACCTTC. Amino acids: CAWSFSSGNGYTF.